This T cell receptor (beta chain) was recovered during a study of identifying expanded T cells in peripheral blood. The CDR3 totals 12 residues. Germline CDR1 reads SGHTA; CDR2 reads FQGNSA. Trimming removed 5 bases from V and 8 bases from J, with 12 bases in between. Sequencing used immunoSEQ multiplex PCR; TCRdb keeps in-frame clones, though not all of them. The data contain more than 95,000 clones, more than 80% of them singletons. Overall study results and limits: Variance in clone template counts between approximately 2-week samples significantly increased with total template count across all healthy donors. Differentially abundant clones: around 1.1 between replicates, approximately 15 at approximately 13 days, less than 20 at four.

As to this clone: Its specificity is not known.

During the collection period, no donor immune events like infections were recorded. The sequencing sample was made of blood. The clonotype originates from a person aged 18 to 70 in good health. This chain joins TRBV7-2 and TRBJ1-1, with D uncertain. CDR3 protein: CASSPSSREAFF. As DNA, the CDR3 is TGTGCCAGCAGCCCGTCTTCGCGGGAAGCTTTCTTT.